Listed below are T cell receptor beta chains from one sample, sequenced in a study of OX40 agonist ivuxolimab in advanced cancers. TCRdb keeps only in-frame clones here, not all; method: immunoSEQ multiplex PCR. The table shows about 58,000 clones, with around four fifths occurring only once. This sample comprised CD4+ or CD8+ T cells sorted from blood, obtained in a trial of the OX40 agonist ivuxolimab. The source of these receptors is an adult with an advanced solid tumor such as melanoma, head and neck, liver or kidney cancer. Both conserved end residues are part of each CDR3. The D gene is left open where the match is weak. Clone size is given for some rows only: seen once, a few or many times, or a class if the clone is expanded.

V	D	J	size	DNA	CDR3
TRBV28	NA	TRBJ1-3	NA	TGTGCCAGCAGCAACCGACGGGGTGTCGGTGGAAACACCATATATTTT	CASSNRRGVGGNTIYF
TRBV4-2	NA	TRBJ2-1	NA	TGTGCCAGCAGCCAAGATGCCAGGGTAGACAATGAGCAGTTCTTC	CASSQDARVDNEQFF
TRBV9	TRBD1	TRBJ2-7	NA	TGTGCCAGCAGCCCGGGACAGATTTTTGAAGAGCAGTACTTC	CASSPGQIFEEQYF
TRBV28	NA	TRBJ1-5	few	TGTGCCAGCAGTGCCGAGGGGCAGCCCCAGCATTTT	CASSAEGQPQHF
TRBV5-1	NA	TRBJ2-5	NA	TGCGCCAGCAGCCTGCAGGGTAATTCTCAAGAGACCCAGTACTTC	CASSLQGNSQETQYF
TRBV6-1	NA	TRBJ2-7	NA	TGTGCCAGCAGTGATCTTGGCAGCTCCTACGAGCAGTACTTC	CASSDLGSSYEQYF
TRBV5-1	NA	TRBJ1-4	NA	TGCGCCAGCAGCTTGGGGACAACTAATGAAAAACTGTTTTTT	CASSLGTTNEKLFF
TRBV28	NA	TRBJ1-5	few	TGTGCCAGCAGCGTGGACTTCAGGTCGGGACAGCCCCAGCATTTT	CASSVDFRSGQPQHF
TRBV10-3	TRBD1	TRBJ1-1	few	TGTGCCATCCAGGGGGGTGGCACTGAAGCTTTCTTT	CAIQGGGTEAFF
TRBV11-2	NA	TRBJ1-5	once	TGTGCCAGCAGCTTATCCCCAATTACCGGCAATCAGCCCCAGCATTTT	CASSLSPITGNQPQHF
TRBV19	NA	TRBJ2-2	NA	TGTGCCAGTACAGGGGCCGGGACGACGAACACCGGGGAGCTGTTTTTT	CASTGAGTTNTGELFF
TRBV5-1	NA	TRBJ2-3	NA	TGCGCCAGCAGCTTGGCGGGGACTAGCACAGATACGCAGTATTTT	CASSLAGTSTDTQYF
TRBV11-2	NA	TRBJ2-5	NA	TGTGCCAGCAGCTTATCTAACAGGGAACAAGAGACCCAGTACTTC	CASSLSNREQETQYF
TRBV5-1	NA	TRBJ1-2	NA	TGCGCCAGCAGCTTGGAGTTTGGGGACTCTAACTATGGCTACACCTTC	CASSLEFGDSNYGYTF
TRBV11-2	NA	TRBJ2-7	few	TGTGCCAGCAGCCGTAGCATGTCCGGCGGAAACTACGAGCAGTACTTC	CASSRSMSGGNYEQYF
TRBV7-9	NA	TRBJ2-3	NA	TGTGCCAGCAGCTCCGACAGTTCGCGCACAGATACGCAGTATTTT	CASSSDSSRTDTQYF
TRBV5-4	NA	TRBJ2-5	NA	TGTGCCAGCAGCTTTGTGGGGAGTGAGACCCAGTACTTC	CASSFVGSETQYF
TRBV19	NA	TRBJ1-2	NA	TGTGCCAGTAGTAAGGGGGGCAGCTATGGCTACACCTTC	CASSKGGSYGYTF
TRBV7-8	TRBD1	TRBJ2-7	NA	TGTGCCAGCAGCTTCCGGGACAGGGCCTACGAGCAGTACTTC	CASSFRDRAYEQYF
TRBV4-1	TRBD1	TRBJ1-2	many	TGCGCCAGCAGCCGAGCAGGGGGATCGTACTATGGCTACACCTTC	CASSRAGGSYYGYTF
TRBV28	NA	TRBJ1-1	NA	TGTGCCAGCAGTTTCGCAGGGGACACTGAAGCTTTCTTT	CASSFAGDTEAFF
TRBV11-3	TRBD1	TRBJ2-7	once	TGTGCCAGCAGCTTAGGAAGGACAGGGGGCCTGGTCGAGCAGTACTTC	CASSLGRTGGLVEQYF
TRBV5-1	TRBD2	TRBJ2-2	NA	TGCGCCAGCAAGCCCCCCGCGGGGGAGAACACCGGGGAGCTGTTTTTT	CASKPPAGENTGELFF
TRBV19	TRBD1	TRBJ2-1	NA	TGTGCCAGTAGTATACTACAGGGGTCTTACGATGAGCAGTTCTTC	CASSILQGSYDEQFF
TRBV5-1	NA	TRBJ1-4	NA	TGCGCCAGCAGCTTGGAGGCAGGTTTAAATGAAAAACTGTTTTTT	CASSLEAGLNEKLFF
TRBV6-1	NA	TRBJ1-3	NA	TGTGCCAGCAGTGAAGTCGGAATCCGACGTAGCTCTGGAAACACCATATATTTT	CASSEVGIRRSSGNTIYF
TRBV5-1	TRBD2	TRBJ2-5	once	TGCGCCAGCAGCTTGGGGACTAGCAGGGGCGAGACCCAGTACTTC	CASSLGTSRGETQYF
TRBV19	NA	TRBJ1-2	NA	TGTGCCAGTAGTAAGGGGGGCAACAGCTATGGCTACACCTTC	CASSKGGNSYGYTF
TRBV2	NA	TRBJ2-1	NA	TGTGCCACCCAACCAGGGGGGGTCTACAATGAGCAGTTCTTC	CATQPGGVYNEQFF
TRBV5-1	TRBD2	TRBJ2-1	NA	TGCGCCAGCAGCTTGGGGGCTAGCGGGTCCCAGAGCTCCTACAATGAGCAGTTCTTC	CASSLGASGSQSSYNEQFF
TRBV6-5	NA	TRBJ1-3	NA	TGTGCCAGCAAGGGGCAGACTTCTGGAAACACCATATATTTT	CASKGQTSGNTIYF
TRBV27	TRBD1	TRBJ2-7	NA	TGTGCCAGCAGAAGACAGGGGAGCTCCTACGAGCAGTACTTC	CASRRQGSSYEQYF
TRBV11-3	NA	TRBJ1-1	NA	TGTGCCAGCAGCTTAGACTCAGGGAACACTGAAGCTTTCTTT	CASSLDSGNTEAFF
TRBV19	TRBD1	TRBJ1-1	NA	TGTGCCAGTAACCCGACAGGGCGGGTCACTGAAGCTTTCTTT	CASNPTGRVTEAFF
TRBV29-1	NA	TRBJ2-1	NA	TGCAGCGTTGAGGTCGGGGGAGGCTGCAATGAGCAGTTCTTC	CSVEVGGGCNEQFF
TRBV7-8	NA	TRBJ2-7	NA	TGTGCCAGCAGCTTAGGATCTAGTAGCTACGAGCAGTACTTC	CASSLGSSSYEQYF
TRBV5-4	TRBD1	TRBJ1-1	NA	TGTGCCAGCAGCTTGTCGGGACAGGGGGTTGAAGCTTTCTTT	CASSLSGQGVEAFF
TRBV6-5	TRBD1	TRBJ2-1	NA	TGTGCCAGCAGCAGGGGGCTGGACGATGAGCAGTTCTTC	CASSRGLDDEQFF
TRBV20-1	NA	TRBJ2-5	NA	TGCAGTGCTAGAGATAGGAGGGCCCAGTACTTC	CSARDRRAQYF
TRBV28	NA	TRBJ2-2	NA	TGTGCCAGCAGTTTAGGGCAGGTGAACACCGGGGAGCTGTTTTTT	CASSLGQVNTGELFF